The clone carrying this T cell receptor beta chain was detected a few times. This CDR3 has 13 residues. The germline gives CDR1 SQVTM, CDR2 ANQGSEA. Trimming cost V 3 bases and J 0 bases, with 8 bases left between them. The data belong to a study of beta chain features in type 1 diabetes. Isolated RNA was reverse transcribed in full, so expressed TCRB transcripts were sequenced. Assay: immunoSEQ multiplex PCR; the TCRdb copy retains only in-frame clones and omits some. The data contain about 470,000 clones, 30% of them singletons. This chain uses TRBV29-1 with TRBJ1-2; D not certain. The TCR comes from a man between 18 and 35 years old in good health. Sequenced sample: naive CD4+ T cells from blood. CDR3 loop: CSVDRNPNYGYTF. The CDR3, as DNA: TGCAGCGTTGACAGAAACCCTAACTATGGCTACACCTTC.